This T cell receptor (beta chain) comes out of a study of beta chain features in type 1 diabetes. The study's findings and limits: Whatever favoring of shorter templates PCR might show would apply equally to patients and controls. Within patients, naive, central memory and Treg TCRB repertoires seemed more similar than within healthy donors. All four CD4+ subsets of Type 1 diabetes patients contained TCRB CDR3s that were moderately but significantly shorter. Type 1 diabetes patients showed fewer insertions and more deletions at VDJ junctions.

The authors reverse transcribed all of the isolated RNA, so sequencing captured expressed TCRB transcripts. About 3.57 million reads per sample were averaged for naive, central memory and regulatory samples. Sequencing was performed with immunoSEQ multiplex PCR; in TCRdb, only in-frame clones are kept and a portion is missing. This sample has 600,000 to 700,000 clones, with around 12% found just once. Regarding this clone: What it recognizes is unknown.

The specimen was naive CD4+ T cells from blood. The receptor's source is a young man with type 1 diabetes.

CDR3: CASSPPGAQLSYEQYF. In DNA, the CDR3 is TGTGCCAGCAGCCCCCCTGGGGCACAGCTCTCCTACGAGCAGTACTTC. J is TRBJ2-7 and V is TRBV7-2; the D gene is possibly TRBD1 (5 bases). V was clipped by 5 bases and J by 0 bases, with 17 bases between them. Per the germline V gene, CDR1 is SGHTA and CDR2 is FQGNSA. The CDR3 is 16 residues long.